What follows is one T cell receptor beta chain and its context. The antigen it binds to is not known. No base quality values were provided; no much bigger clone lies one nucleotide off. The data were taken from a study of CD8 T cells in Susac syndrome (dated by TCRdb to between 2018 and 2020). As for the study more broadly: Among the Susac syndrome patients who were sequenced, clinically active disease was present in more than 5 and clinical remission was observed in 8 or 9. At blood withdrawal, Susac syndrome patients were therapy-naive, treated with corticosteroids (with IVIg additionally given to some), or treated with IVIg alone. Repertoire sequencing was used to test whether CD8+ T cell activation and differentiation in Susac syndrome was antigen driven. Clonality of the CD8+ T cell repertoire was compared between roughly eleven healthy donors, approximately 14 Susac syndrome patients and some 15 multiple sclerosis patients. Overall study results and their limits: The study acknowledged that relatively few individuals were included in the TCR sequencing and HLA analysis. Over 15 Susac-specific public clones were identified in the total CD8+ repertoire, and a few Susac-specific public clones were identified in the CD8+ TEMRA repertoire. CD8+ repertoires in Susac syndrome showed clonal expansion, which was highest in CD8+ TEMRA cells and was greater in clinically active patients than in remitting patients.

High-throughput TCR beta sequencing profiled peripheral blood CD8+ and CD4+ T cells from healthy donors, Susac syndrome patients and multiple sclerosis patients. The Susac syndrome patients fulfilled recently defined diagnostic criteria for definite or probable disease. Bulk CD8+ and CD4+ T cells were purified by magnetic negative isolation, while CD8+ TEMRA cells were enriched using FACS. Blood was drawn into EDTA tubes, processed within 24 hours, and PBMCs were isolated by density gradient centrifugation. PBMCs destined for TCR sequencing were cryopreserved in liquid nitrogen and later thawed in a 37 °C water bath. Purity of sorted or isolated CD4+, CD8+ and CD8+ TEMRA cells was at least 90%. RNA was extracted using the RNeasy kit, and roughly 0.45 to 1 microgram was reverse transcribed with random hexamers. The immunoSEQ multiplex PCR assay, which covers 54 Vbeta and 13 Jbeta segments, was used to amplify TCR beta CDR3 regions. Bias from PCR amplification was corrected by using a synthetic template baseline for primer optimization and for computational correction. Regarding the original processing steps: Reads were assigned to V, D and J genes according to IMGT and analyzed in immunoSEQ Analyzer, with only productive sequences retained. Clonality was calculated as one minus the Shannon entropy normalized by log2 of the number of productive unique sequences. Public and private clones were assessed among the 100 most prevalent clones of each patient and control. Clones were defined as Susac-specific if absent from the healthy and MS cohorts, from approximately 1,100 published viral clones and from other ImmuneACCESS disease sequences. The public reads were run again by TCRdb, first through fastp at Q25 and then through MiXCR, and only productive beta chains were kept. Every distinct CDR3 protein forms one entry, paired with its most common genes and DNA. The V and J calls and clone size are TCRdb's, not the authors'. This sample is represented by roughly 110,000 distinct CDR3 sequences; approximately 93% of them were singletons. The top ten hold over 0.4% of the sample.

The germline V gene encodes CDR1 SGHRS and CDR2 YFSETQ. The CDR3 goes from the cysteine to the phenylalanine over 13 residues. Only the CDR3 part of the read is kept: 39 bases, read in frame from the first base. A distance of 10 bases separates the germline ends of V and J, which lose 4 bases and 3 bases respectively. Here the chain combines TRBV5-1 and TRBJ1-1; the D gene is perhaps TRBD1, from 6 matching bases. The sequence came from a human donor with Susac syndrome. The specimen sequenced was CD8+ T cells from PBMCs. The CDR3 in this case is CASSPTGDTEAFF. In nucleotide form, the sequence is TGCGCCAGCAGCCCGACAGGAGACACTGAAGCTTTCTTT.